The rows below give T cell receptor beta chains drawn from one sample of a study of blood T cell repertoires in COVID-19. Sequencing was performed with immunoSEQ multiplex PCR; in TCRdb, only in-frame clones are kept and a portion is missing. This table has 45,000 or so clones, about 88% appearing once. The specimen sequenced was peripheral blood. The receptors here all came from a human donor in a cohort sampled during active COVID-19. Both conserved end residues are part of each CDR3. The order of the fields is J gene, D gene, V gene, clone size, CDR3 DNA, CDR3 protein. The D gene is left open where the match is weak. Clone size is stated in some rows and not others, as once, few, many or a class when expanded.

>TRBJ1-2|.|TRBV29-1|many
TGCAGCGCTGGCCAACAGGGCAATGGTGGCTACACCTTC
CSAGQQGNGGYTF
>TRBJ1-3|TRBD1|TRBV5-1|.
TGCGCCAGCAGCTTCGGGACAGGGTCTGGAAACACCATATATTTT
CASSFGTGSGNTIYF
>TRBJ1-1|.|TRBV24-1|.
TGTGCCACCAGTGGGCCGGAGGGGGGGCACACTGAAGCTTTCTTT
CATSGPEGGHTEAFF
>TRBJ2-5|.|TRBV5-1|.
TGCGCCAGCAGCTTGGACAGGGTTCAAGAGACCCAGTACTTC
CASSLDRVQETQYF
>TRBJ1-2|TRBD1|TRBV7-9|.
TGTGCCAGCATCCCCAGACAGGGATCTAACTATGGCTACACCTTC
CASIPRQGSNYGYTF
>TRBJ2-5|.|TRBV7-2|.
TGTGCCAGCAGCTTAGTTTCCGGGGAAGAGACCCAGTACTTC
CASSLVSGEETQYF
>TRBJ2-1|.|TRBV7-6|once
TGTGCCAGCAGCCCCGTTCCCAGCTCCTACAATGAGCAGTTCTTC
CASSPVPSSYNEQFF
>TRBJ2-1|TRBD1|TRBV4-3|.
TGCGCCAGCAGCCAAGAGGACAGGGCGGGTGAGCAGTTCTTC
CASSQEDRAGEQFF
>TRBJ1-2|.|TRBV27|many
TGTGCCAGCAGTACCGGGATCCAATATGGCTACACCTTC
CASSTGIQYGYTF
>TRBJ1-3|.|TRBV2|.
TGTGCCAGCAATCGCTTACAGGAGATTGGAAACACCATATATTTT
CASNRLQEIGNTIYF
>TRBJ1-2|.|TRBV19|.
TGTGCCAGTAGTATGGCAGGTGCCCGATATGGCTACACCTTC
CASSMAGARYGYTF
>TRBJ2-1|.|TRBV27|.
TGTGCCAGCAGTTCTATCCTCAATGAGCAGTTCTTC
CASSSILNEQFF
>TRBJ1-1|.|TRBV3-1/TRBV3-2|.
TGTGCCAGCAGCCAAGAGGGGAGCCCCGAAGCTTTCTTT
CASSQEGSPEAFF